The 13 T cell receptor beta chains listed next were all sequenced from one sample in a study of blood T cell repertoires in COVID-19. Here immunoSEQ multiplex PCR was the method, and the copy in TCRdb shows in-frame clones only, minus some. The sample holds 330,000 or so clones, more than 90% seen once. Input material: PBMCs or T cells enriched from blood (not recorded which). Receptors were obtained from a young woman who had recovered from COVID-19.

The chain's CDR3 is CASSLGTGRASEQYF. The CDR3 DNA is TGTGCCAGCAGTTTGGGGACAGGGCGGGCGAGCGAGCAGTACTTC. V and J are TRBV28 and TRBJ2-7, with 9 positions matching TRBD1. The CDR3 consists of 15 residues. The germline V gene has CDR1 MDHEN and CDR2 SYDVKM. The J segment lost 6 bases and the V segment lost 3 bases, leaving 9 bases of the junction unmatched. The full variable domain, rest sourced from reference TRBV28 and TRBJ2-7, is DVKVTQSSRYLVKRTGEKVFLECVQDMDHENMFWYRQDPGLGLRLIYFSYDVKMKEKGDIPEGYSVSREKKERFSLILESASTNQTSMYLCASSLGTGRASEQYFGPGTRLTVT.

The chain carries TRBV30 and TRBJ1-1; D unclear. The CDR3 is 11 residues long. Germline V CDR1 and CDR2: GTSNPN, SVGIG (reference sequence). Trimming stripped 3 bases from V and 5 bases from J, with 7 bases between. CDR3 DNA: TGTGCCTGGAGGAGGAGTACTGAAGCTTTCTTT. As protein: CAWRRSTEAFF.

This chain joins TRBV27 and TRBJ2-1; D is uncertain. CDR3 size: 14 residues. Germline lookup yields CDR1 MNHEY and CDR2 SMNVEV (reference sequence). The germline V and J ends were trimmed by 4 bases and 3 bases, with 10 bases remaining between them. The CDR3, as DNA: TGTGCCAGCAGTTACTCTGGGCACTACAATGAGCAGTTCTTC. This sequence encodes CASSYSGHYNEQFF.

The chain joins TRBV10-3 to TRBJ2-3, with D maybe TRBD2 (6 bases). CDR1 ENHRY and CDR2 SYGVKD come from the germline V gene. The CDR3 contains 13 residues. The V gene lost 6 bases and the J gene lost 2 bases, with 9 bases spanning the gap. CDR3 sequence reads: CAISRDSTDTQYF. The CDR3 DNA reads as TGTGCCATCAGCCGGGACTCCACAGATACGCAGTATTTT.

This clone was counted a single time. The J gene is TRBJ2-3, the V gene TRBV7-3; D is possibly TRBD2 (6 bases). The CDR3 runs to 15 residues. V was clipped by 7 bases and J by 0 bases, with 14 bases between them. Germline CDR1 is SGHTA and CDR2 is FQGTGA. The CDR3 protein is CASNVAGSSTDTQYF. CDR3 DNA sequence: TGTGCCAGCAATGTGGCGGGATCTAGCACAGATACGCAGTATTTT.

V is TRBV6-6 and J is TRBJ2-3, with 14 bases that match TRBD2. Germline loops: CDR1 MNHNY, CDR2 SVGAGI (reference sequence). Losses at the gene ends were 5 bases for V and 4 bases for J; bases not matched to a gene: 8. CDR3 length: 17 amino acids. The CDR3 region is CASSPPTSGGAADTQYF. The CDR3 DNA sequence: TGTGCCAGCAGTCCCCCGACTAGCGGGGGGGCCGCAGATACGCAGTATTTT.

DNA for the CDR3: TGTGCCAGCAGCCAACGAGTCTGGGAGGGCTACACCTTC. Translating it yields CASSQRVWEGYTF. The J gene is TRBJ1-2, the V gene TRBV3-1 (or the pseudogene TRBV3-2); D is uncertain. The CDR3 is 13 residues long. Germline V CDR1 and CDR2: LGHDT, YNNKEL (reference sequence). Trimming took off 2 bases at V and 8 bases at J, with 12 bases between the two ends.

The chain employs TRBV5-1 and TRBJ1-1, with D maybe TRBD1 (5 bases). Trimming took 4 bases from V and 3 from J, leaving 13 bases between them. The CDR3 covers 14 residues. Per the germline V gene, CDR1 is SGHRS and CDR2 is YFSETQ. In DNA form, the CDR3 reads TGCGCCAGCAGCCATAGTGACAGCTACACTGAAGCTTTCTTT. It specifies CASSHSDSYTEAFF.

The chain is built from TRBV4-1 and TRBJ2-3; D might be TRBD2 (6 bases). Trimming pared 4 bases from V and 0 bases from J, leaving 11 bases between. Germline V gene sequence: CDR1 MGHRA, CDR2 YSYEKL. This CDR3 is built from 15 residues. CDR3 DNA sequence: TGCGCCAGCAGCCCTTTAGCGGTTAGCACAGATACGCAGTATTTT. Translation gives CASSPLAVSTDTQYF.

The chain recombines TRBV5-6 with TRBJ1-2; maybe TRBD1 (5 bases). Trimming shortened V by 2 bases and J by 7 bases, and 9 bases separated the two germline ends. Looked up from germline, CDR1 is SGHDT and CDR2 is YYEEEE. The CDR3 consists of 12 residues. This chain's CDR3 is CASSFIGAGYTF. CDR3 nucleotide sequence: TGTGCCAGCAGCTTTATAGGGGCTGGCTACACCTTC.

The chain is built from TRBV14 and TRBJ2-3; TRBD2 matches 12 bases. The CDR3 has 16 residues. Germline trimming cut 3 bases from V and 6 bases from J; bases unmatched to any gene: 7. Per germline, CDR1 SGHDN and CDR2 FVKESK. CDR3 nucleotide sequence: TGTGCCAGCAGCCACAGACTAGCGGGGGTGCCGGATACGCAGTATTTT. It yields the protein CASSHRLAGVPDTQYF. Based on the CDR3 plus reference TRBV14 and TRBJ2-3, the full variable domain is EAGVTQFPSHSVIEKGQTVTLRCDPISGHDNLYWYRRVMGKEIKFLLHFVKESKQDESGMPNNRFLAERTGGTYSTLKVQPAELEDSGVYFCASSHRLAGVPDTQYFGPGTRLTVL.

The rearrangement links TRBV7-9 to TRBJ2-7, with 7 nucleotides matching TRBD1. J lost 4 bases, V lost 0 bases, and 3 bases had no gene match. The CDR3 sequence is 14 residues long. Germline V gives CDR1 SEHNR, CDR2 FQNEAQ (reference sequence). The CDR3 sequence is CASSLAGGIYEQYF. CDR3 DNA sequence: TGTGCCAGCAGCTTAGCAGGGGGCATATACGAGCAGTACTTC.

CDR3 coding DNA: TGTGCCAGCAGCTTAGATTTTGGACAGGGGGCTTACGAGCAGTACTTC. Residues: CASSLDFGQGAYEQYF. The genes are TRBV11-2 and TRBJ2-7, with 11 nucleotides matching TRBD1. CDR1 SGHAT and CDR2 FQNNGV come from the germline V gene. Trimming took 0 bases from V and 4 from J; bases not matched to a gene: 5. This CDR3 spans 16 amino acids.